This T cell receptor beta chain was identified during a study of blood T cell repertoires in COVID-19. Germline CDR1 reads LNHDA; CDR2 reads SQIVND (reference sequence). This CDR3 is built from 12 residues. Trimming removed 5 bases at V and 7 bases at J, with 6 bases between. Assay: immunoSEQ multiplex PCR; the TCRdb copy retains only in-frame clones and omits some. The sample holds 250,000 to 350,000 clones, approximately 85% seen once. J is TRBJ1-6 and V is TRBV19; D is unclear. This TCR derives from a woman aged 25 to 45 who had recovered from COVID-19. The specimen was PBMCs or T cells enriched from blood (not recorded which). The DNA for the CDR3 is TGTGCCAGTAGTTACGAGAATTCACCCCTCCACTTT. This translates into CASSYENSPLHF.